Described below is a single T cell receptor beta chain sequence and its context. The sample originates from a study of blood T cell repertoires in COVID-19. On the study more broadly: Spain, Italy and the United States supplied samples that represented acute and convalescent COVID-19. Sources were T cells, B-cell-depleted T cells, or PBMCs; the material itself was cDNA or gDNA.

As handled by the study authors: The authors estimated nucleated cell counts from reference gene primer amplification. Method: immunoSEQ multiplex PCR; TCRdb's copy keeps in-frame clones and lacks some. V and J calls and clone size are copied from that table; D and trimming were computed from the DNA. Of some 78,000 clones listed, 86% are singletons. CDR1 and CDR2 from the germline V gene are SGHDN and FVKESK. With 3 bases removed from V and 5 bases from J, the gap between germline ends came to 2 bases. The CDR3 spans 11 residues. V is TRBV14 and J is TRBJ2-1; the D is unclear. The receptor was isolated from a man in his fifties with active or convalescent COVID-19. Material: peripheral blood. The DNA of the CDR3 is TGTGCCAGCAGCCATAACAATGAGCAGTTCTTC. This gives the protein CASSHNNEQFF.